This is a list of T cell receptor beta chains from one sample in a study of shared clonotypes between healthy human individuals. TCRdb's table, derived via immunoSEQ multiplex PCR, lists solely in-frame clones and lacks some. The table shows 750,000 to 1,000,000 clones, with 80% to 95% occurring only once. The specimen sequenced was naive CD8+ T cells sorted from blood. These receptors were taken from a man between 25 and 39 years old in good health. Both conserved end residues are part of each CDR3. The D gene is left open where the match is weak. Only some rows state a clone size, as once, few, many or a class for expanded clones.

D | length | J | V | size | CDR3 | DNA
TRBD2 | 15 | TRBJ2-3 | TRBV15 | - | CATSSLVAGADTQYF | TGTGCCACCAGCAGTCTTGTAGCGGGAGCGGATACGCAGTATTTT
TRBD2 | 15 | TRBJ2-7 | TRBV4-1 | - | CASSPPGSGSYEQYF | TGCGCCAGCAGCCCCCCGGGTAGCGGGAGCTACGAGCAGTACTTC
- | 14 | TRBJ2-2 | TRBV11-2 | - | CASSLSRGEWELFF | TGTGCCAGCAGCTTGTCAAGGGGGGAGTGGGAGCTGTTTTTT
TRBD2 | 18 | TRBJ2-1 | TRBV6-1 | - | CASSDLAGSLGSYNEQFF | TGTGCCAGCAGTGATCTAGCGGGATCCTTGGGCTCCTACAATGAGCAGTTCTTC
- | 12 | TRBJ2-7 | TRBV27 | - | CASSGRQAEQYF | TGTGCCAGCAGTGGCCGACAGGCCGAGCAGTACTTC
- | 15 | TRBJ2-1 | TRBV7-9 | - | CASSLSGTFYNEQFF | TGTGCCAGCAGCTTAAGTGGAACTTTTTACAATGAGCAGTTCTTC
- | 14 | TRBJ2-3 | TRBV6-6 | - | CASMDSLMWDTQYF | TGTGCCAGCATGGACAGTCTGATGTGGGATACGCAGTATTTT
- | 16 | TRBJ2-5 | TRBV11-2 | - | CASSLRERGYQETQYF | TGTGCCAGCAGCTTAAGGGAAAGAGGATACCAGGAGACCCAGTACTTC
- | 14 | TRBJ1-4 | TRBV2 | - | CASSDPTGNEKLFF | TGTGCCAGCAGTGACCCGACGGGTAATGAAAAACTGTTTTTT
- | 15 | TRBJ1-2 | TRBV6-5 | - | CASSYTPGAGYGYTF | TGTGCCAGCAGTTATACCCCCGGAGCCGGCTATGGCTACACCTTC
- | 13 | TRBJ1-2 | TRBV19 | - | CASSFTGSYGYTF | TGTGCCAGTAGTTTCACAGGGAGCTATGGCTACACCTTC
- | 13 | TRBJ1-5 | TRBV30 | - | CAWSPRGYQPQHF | TGTGCCTGGAGTCCGCGGGGGTATCAGCCCCAGCATTTT
- | 15 | TRBJ1-5 | TRBV6-1 | - | CASKNAWGGNQPQHF | TGTGCCAGCAAAAATGCGTGGGGGGGCAATCAGCCCCAGCATTTT
TRBD2 | 14 | TRBJ2-1 | TRBV27 | - | CASSLRLAGVEQFF | TGTGCCAGCAGTTTAAGACTAGCGGGAGTCGAGCAGTTCTTC
TRBD2 | 14 | TRBJ2-7 | TRBV4-3 | - | CASSRGLVSYEQYF | TGCGCCAGCAGCCGAGGACTAGTCTCCTACGAGCAGTACTTC
TRBD2 | 14 | TRBJ2-1 | TRBV7-9 | - | CASRSGGSYNEQFF | TGTGCCAGCAGGAGCGGGGGGTCCTACAATGAGCAGTTCTTC
- | 14 | TRBJ2-1 | TRBV27 | - | CASSYGASYNEQFF | TGTGCCAGCAGTTATGGGGCCTCCTACAATGAGCAGTTCTTC
- | 13 | TRBJ2-7 | TRBV5-4 | - | CASSLESKLEQYF | TGTGCCAGCAGCTTGGAATCAAAGTTGGAGCAGTACTTC
- | 15 | TRBJ2-5 | TRBV7-9 | once | CASSLLTGGEETQYF | TGTGCCAGCAGCTTACTAACAGGGGGGGAAGAGACCCAGTACTTC
- | 13 | TRBJ1-5 | TRBV19 | - | CASTPGGLKPQHF | TGTGCCAGTACCCCTGGGGGGCTAAAGCCCCAGCATTTT
- | 14 | TRBJ1-1 | TRBV30 | few | CACSLGAPGAEAFF | TGTGCCTGTAGCCTCGGGGCCCCTGGTGCTGAAGCTTTCTTT
- | 15 | TRBJ1-5 | TRBV7-2 | - | CASSLGAAGNQPQHF | TGTGCCAGCAGCTTAGGTGCGGCAGGGAATCAGCCCCAGCATTTT
TRBD2 | 16 | TRBJ2-3 | TRBV13 | - | CASSDGTSGTTDTQYF | TGTGCCAGCAGCGACGGGACTAGCGGGACCACAGATACGCAGTATTTT
TRBD2 | 20 | TRBJ2-3 | TRBV14 | once | CASSQEEGGTSGSLPDTQYF | TGTGCCAGCAGCCAAGAAGAAGGGGGGACTAGCGGGAGCCTCCCAGATACGCAGTATTTT
TRBD2 | 17 | TRBJ2-5 | TRBV25-1 | - | CASSESTSGRAFETQYF | TGTGCCAGCAGTGAATCGACTAGCGGGAGGGCCTTTGAGACCCAGTACTTC
- | 15 | TRBJ2-1 | TRBV28 | - | CASSFPSDRYDEQFF | TGTGCCAGCAGTTTCCCCTCCGACAGGTACGATGAGCAGTTCTTC
TRBD2 | 17 | TRBJ2-3 | TRBV6-1 | - | CASSEAPRAGARDTQYF | TGTGCCAGCAGTGAAGCCCCTCGAGCGGGAGCGAGAGATACGCAGTATTTT
- | 15 | TRBJ2-5 | TRBV7-7 | - | CASSSEDGPGETQYF | TGTGCCAGCAGCTCGGAGGACGGACCGGGGGAGACCCAGTACTTC
TRBD2 | 16 | TRBJ2-1 | TRBV19 | - | CASNSNRVAGANEQFF | TGTGCCAGTAACTCAAACCGGGTAGCGGGAGCCAATGAGCAGTTCTTC
- | 16 | TRBJ2-1 | TRBV27 | - | CASSFRGGADYNEQFF | TGTGCCAGCAGTTTCCGTGGGGGGGCGGATTACAATGAGCAGTTCTTC
TRBD1 | 13 | TRBJ1-2 | TRBV5-4 | - | CASSFTGGAGYTF | TGTGCCAGCAGTTTTACAGGGGGCGCGGGCTACACCTTC
- | 14 | TRBJ2-7 | TRBV5-1 | - | CASRTGLGLDEQYF | TGCGCCAGCAGAACAGGGTTGGGGTTGGACGAGCAGTACTTC
- | 12 | TRBJ1-1 | TRBV30 | - | CASTPGNTEAFF | TGTGCCTCTACACCGGGGAACACTGAAGCTTTCTTT
- | 15 | TRBJ2-7 | TRBV5-4 | once | CASSLAREGAYEQYF | TGTGCCAGCAGCTTGGCCAGAGAGGGGGCCTACGAGCAGTACTTC
- | 13 | TRBJ2-2 | TRBV6-5 | - | CASSDDLTGELFF | TGTGCCAGCAGTGACGACCTAACCGGGGAGCTGTTTTTT
- | 12 | TRBJ1-2 | TRBV15 | - | CATSPNEEGYTF | TGTGCCACCAGCCCTAACGAGGAAGGCTACACCTTC
- | 13 | TRBJ2-1 | TRBV27 | - | CASSLSVLDEQFF | TGTGCCAGCAGTTTATCGGTGTTGGATGAGCAGTTCTTC
TRBD1 | 15 | TRBJ2-1 | TRBV29-1 | - | CSVLSIRDRAGEQFF | TGCAGCGTTCTCTCCATCCGGGACAGGGCGGGTGAGCAGTTCTTC
TRBD2 | 18 | TRBJ2-4 | TRBV7-3 | - | CASSFGLAGVGAKNIQYF | TGTGCCAGCAGCTTCGGACTAGCGGGAGTCGGTGCCAAAAACATTCAGTACTTC
TRBD2 | 15 | TRBJ2-3 | TRBV5-1 | - | CATGLAGDHTDTQYF | TGCGCCACCGGACTAGCGGGAGACCACACAGATACGCAGTATTTT
TRBD1 | 15 | TRBJ2-3 | TRBV7-6 | - | CASSLMTGAGDTQYF | TGTGCCAGCAGCTTAATGACAGGGGCTGGGGATACGCAGTATTTT
- | 12 | TRBJ2-1 | TRBV5-4 | - | CASSPSYNEQFF | TGTGCCAGCAGTCCCTCCTACAATGAGCAGTTCTTC
TRBD2 | 16 | TRBJ2-7 | TRBV6-5 | - | CASSYSPAGGPGEQYF | TGTGCCAGCAGTTACTCACCAGCGGGAGGGCCGGGGGAGCAGTACTTC
TRBD2 | 12 | TRBJ2-7 | TRBV5-1 | - | CASSRDYLEQYF | TGCGCCAGCAGCAGGGACTACCTAGAGCAGTACTTC
- | 13 | TRBJ2-7 | TRBV30 | - | CAWGTGAAGEQYF | TGTGCCTGGGGAACAGGGGCCGCGGGAGAGCAGTACTTC
- | 14 | TRBJ2-1 | TRBV28 | - | CASSLLLAHNEQFF | TGTGCCAGCAGTTTATTACTAGCCCACAATGAGCAGTTCTTC